A single sample is the source of the 32 T cell receptor beta chains below, sequenced in a study of brain T cells in children with intractable seizures. Data came from immunoSEQ multiplex PCR; TCRdb stores just in-frame clones and leaves some out. The profile shows 55,000 to 80,000 clones, around 96% of them singletons. The specimen was peripheral blood, collected at surgery. These receptors originate from a boy younger than two with focal cortical dysplasia and intractable seizures.

The V call is TRBV4-2, the J call TRBJ1-5; D is unresolved. Trimming removed 0 bases from V and 2 bases from J, with 11 bases in between. The germline CDR1 and CDR2 sequences are LGHNA and YNFKEQ. This CDR3 spans 16 amino acids. CDR3 protein: CASSQDLSVGNQPQHF. Here the CDR3 DNA reads TGTGCCAGCAGCCAAGATCTTTCGGTTGGCAATCAGCCCCAGCATTTT.

The V call is TRBV7-2, the J call TRBJ2-3; 7 positions match TRBD1. Trimming cost V 6 bases and J 4 bases; bases outside gene matches: 10. The germline CDR1 and CDR2 sequences are SGHTA and FQGNSA. CDR3 length equals 15 residues. The CDR3 nucleotides read TGTGCCAGCAGGCCCCCTACAGGGGTATCAGATACGCAGTATTTT. Translation: CASRPPTGVSDTQYF.

The J gene is TRBJ2-1, the V gene TRBV27, with TRBD2 as a possible D gene (6 bases). This CDR3 is 15 amino acids long. Per the germline V gene, CDR1 is MNHEY and CDR2 is SMNVEV (reference sequence). Between the trimmed V and J ends, which lost 3 bases and 8 bases, there was a span of 17 bases. For the CDR3, the DNA is TGTGCCAGCAGTTTGTCACTAGCCGACGACGATGAGCAGTTCTTC. Its protein product is CASSLSLADDDEQFF.

The chain couples TRBV5-4 to TRBJ1-2; D is unclear. V was shortened by 0 bases and J by 5 bases, with 11 bases between the two germline ends. Germline values: CDR1 SGHNT, CDR2 YYREEE (reference sequence). The CDR3 is 14 residues long. The CDR3 reads CASSLGAILYGYTF. In DNA form, the CDR3 reads TGTGCCAGCAGCTTGGGGGCCATCCTTTATGGCTACACCTTC.

The V gene is TRBV6-1, the J gene TRBJ2-7, with D perhaps matching TRBD1 (6 bases). CDR1 and CDR2 from the germline V gene are MNHNS and SASEGT. The CDR3 loop spans 12 amino acids. V was cut by 2 bases and J by 4 bases, with 6 bases left in between. This CDR3 reads CASSEQGYEQYF. Here the CDR3 DNA reads TGTGCCAGCAGTGAACAGGGGTACGAGCAGTACTTC.

CDR3 residues: CASSQDRGDKDYEQYF. The CDR3 DNA sequence: TGTGCCAGCAGCCAAGATAGGGGCGATAAGGACTACGAGCAGTACTTC. The chain has TRBV14 and TRBJ2-7, with D perhaps matching TRBD1 (5 bases). CDR3 length: 16 residues. Germline assignment: CDR1 SGHDN and CDR2 FVKESK. V lost 0 bases and J lost 3, with 15 bases in between.

This clone has only one observation. The chain carries TRBV4-1 and TRBJ2-7; D is unclear. CDR3 length equals 13 residues. Deletions cut 1 base from V and 5 bases from J, with 9 bases between. Germline V gene sequence: CDR1 MGHRA, CDR2 YSYEKL. The CDR3 region is CASSQGGLDEQYF. The CDR3 DNA sequence: TGCGCCAGCAGCCAAGGGGGTTTGGACGAGCAGTACTTC.

This chain connects TRBV5-5 to TRBJ1-5, with D unresolved. CDR3 size: 14 residues. V was cut by 5 bases and J by 7 bases, with 16 bases left in between. Germline V gives CDR1 SGHKS, CDR2 YYEKEE (reference sequence). In nucleotides, the CDR3 is TGTGCCAGCAGGATGGGATTAGCGGGACAGCCCCAGCATTTT. This codes for CASRMGLAGQPQHF.

The chain combines TRBV5-6 with TRBJ1-2; D gene uncertain. CDR1 and CDR2 (germline): SGHDT, YYEEEE. The CDR3 extends over 14 amino acids. V shed 4 bases and J shed 4 bases, with 14 bases lying between them. The CDR3 sequence is CASSLQNSAYGYTF. CDR3 bases: TGTGCCAGCAGCCTACAAAACAGTGCCTATGGCTACACCTTC.

This chain joins TRBV20-1 and TRBJ1-1, with D uncertain. This CDR3 contains 11 residues. CDR1 and CDR2 from the germline V gene are DFQATT and SNEGSKA (reference sequence). Trimming removed 8 bases at V and 1 base at J, with 8 bases between. This CDR3 is CSPGGNTEAFF. Written as DNA, the CDR3 is TGCAGTCCCGGCGGGAACACTGAAGCTTTCTTT.

The rearrangement uses TRBV7-2 and TRBJ1-3, with TRBD1 matching 8 bases. In germline, CDR1 is SGHTA, CDR2 FQGNSA. CDR3 size: 15 residues. Germline trimming cut 5 bases from V and 7 bases from J; bases unmatched to any gene: 10. The CDR3 DNA sequence: TGTGCCAGCAGCCCAGCAGGGGGCGCGTGGAACACCATATATTTT. It yields the protein CASSPAGGAWNTIYF.

This rearrangement joins TRBV6-2 or TRBV6-3 to TRBJ2-7; 11 bases are shared with TRBD2. The CDR3 loop spans 15 amino acids. V lost 5 bases, J lost 4 bases, and 7 bases stayed unmatched. CDR1 and CDR2 (germline): MNHEY, SVGEGT. In DNA form, the CDR3 reads TGTGCCAGCAGTACCCCGACTAGCGGGAAATACGAGCAGTACTTC. Its translation is CASSTPTSGKYEQYF.

The chain is built from TRBV5-6 and TRBJ1-2; 7 bases fit TRBD1. This CDR3 comprises 14 residues. Unmatched junction bases numbered 4, after V lost 0 bases and J lost 5 bases. The germline V gene encodes CDR1 SGHDT and CDR2 YYEEEE. CDR3 sequence: CASSLDPRGYGYTF. CDR3 coding DNA: TGTGCCAGCAGCTTGGATCCCAGGGGGTATGGCTACACCTTC.

This chain joins TRBV24-1 and TRBJ2-1; 12 positions match TRBD2. V was clipped by 4 bases and J by 7 bases; unmatched bases: 7. The CDR3 has 16 amino acids. Germline CDR1 is KGHDR and CDR2 is SFDVKD. The chain's CDR3 is CATSDGTSGYPNEQFF. CDR3 nucleotides: TGTGCCACCAGTGACGGGACTAGCGGGTACCCGAATGAGCAGTTCTTC.

The chain uses TRBV6-2 or TRBV6-3 and TRBJ2-5; the match to TRBD2 covers 7 bases. V lost 5 bases and J lost 9; bases outside the gene matches: 9. The CDR3 runs to 13 residues. Germline CDR1 reads MNHEY; CDR2 reads SVGEGT. Here the CDR3 reads CASSTYQRGPQYF. The DNA of the CDR3 is TGTGCCAGCAGTACATATCAGCGGGGTCCCCAGTACTTC.

J is TRBJ1-5 and V is TRBV5-1, with D possibly being TRBD1 (5 bases). Germline V gene sequence: CDR1 SGHRS, CDR2 YFSETQ. CDR3 length: 15 amino acids. V was shortened by 4 bases and J by 4 bases, with 15 bases between the two germline ends. Here the CDR3 reads CASSLDGALNQPQHF. In DNA form, the CDR3 reads TGCGCCAGCAGCCTGGACGGGGCCTTAAATCAGCCCCAGCATTTT.

This clone was picked up one time. This chain links TRBV19 with TRBJ1-6, with D tentatively TRBD1 (5 bases). The CDR3 runs 13 residues. Germline-derived CDR1 and CDR2 are LNHDA and SQIVND (reference sequence). V gave up 6 bases and J gave up 8 bases, with 11 bases separating them. The chain's CDR3 is CASSVRGDSPLHF. The CDR3 DNA is TGTGCCAGTAGCGTACGGGGGGATTCACCCCTCCACTTT.

The chain combines TRBV19 with TRBJ1-1, with TRBD1 as a possible D gene (5 bases). Per the germline V gene, CDR1 is LNHDA and CDR2 is SQIVND (reference sequence). The CDR3 extends over 14 amino acids. V was trimmed by 0 bases and J by 4 bases, leaving 9 bases between them. The chain's CDR3 is CASSIDRDSTEAFF. In DNA form, the CDR3 reads TGTGCCAGTAGTATAGACCGAGACAGCACTGAAGCTTTCTTT. Full variable domain (remainder filled in from reference TRBV19 and TRBJ1-1): DGGITQSPKYLFRKEGQNVTLSCEQNLNHDAMYWYRQDPGQGLRLIYYSQIVNDFQKGDIAEGYSVSREKKESFPLTVTSAQKNPTAFYLCASSIDRDSTEAFFGQGTRLTVV.

This sequence joins TRBV9 and TRBJ2-1; 7 bases map to TRBD1. Trimming took 8 bases from V and 5 from J; bases not matched to a gene: 4. The length of the CDR3 is 12 residues. Looked up from germline, CDR1 is SGDLS and CDR2 is YYNGEE. The CDR3: CASSGTDNEQFF. Here the CDR3 DNA reads TGTGCCAGTTCCGGGACAGACAATGAGCAGTTCTTC.

The genes are TRBV29-1 and TRBJ2-6, with D possibly being TRBD1 (7 bases). Looked up from germline, CDR1 is SQVTM and CDR2 is ANQGSEA. The CDR3 covers 20 residues. Trimming stripped 5 bases from V and 0 bases from J, with 26 bases between. The CDR3 coding sequence is TGCAGCGTTCTGGCCCCTTTTCGACAGGGAGGTAGCTCTGGGGCCAACGTCCTGACTTTC. It yields the protein CSVLAPFRQGGSSGANVLTF.

J is TRBJ1-3 and V is TRBV29-1; D not resolved. Germline values: CDR1 SQVTM, CDR2 ANQGSEA. The CDR3 contains 11 residues. V was clipped by 7 bases and J by 3 bases, with 7 bases between them. The CDR3: CSGGLGNTIYF. In DNA, the CDR3 is TGCAGCGGCGGGCTTGGAAACACCATATATTTT.

This clone appeared once. The CDR3 sequence: CASSAHGLRTEAFF. In DNA form, the CDR3 reads TGTGCCAGTAGTGCCCATGGGCTAAGGACTGAAGCTTTCTTT. The chain links TRBV19 to TRBJ1-1; D gene uncertain. This CDR3 contains 14 residues. Between the trimmed V and J ends, which lost 5 bases and 5 bases, there was a span of 15 bases. The germline gives CDR1 LNHDA, CDR2 SQIVND (reference sequence).

The chain has TRBV6-5 and TRBJ2-7; 10 nucleotides align to TRBD2. Germline V gene lookup returns CDR1 MNHEY and CDR2 SVGAGI. Germline trimming cut 6 bases from V and 9 bases from J; bases unmatched to any gene: 14. This CDR3 is 15 amino acids long. The CDR3: CASSRIAGGTAGQYF. The CDR3 nucleotides read TGTGCCAGCAGCAGAATAGCGGGGGGAACCGCGGGGCAGTACTTC.

The CDR3 region is CASSSTYEQYF. Written as DNA, the CDR3 is TGTGCCAGCAGTTCCACCTACGAGCAGTACTTC. The genes are TRBV11-2 and TRBJ2-7; D gene ambiguous. Looked up from germline, CDR1 is SGHAT and CDR2 is FQNNGV. Trimming cost V 6 bases and J 2 bases, with 5 bases left between them. This CDR3 comprises 11 residues.

V and J are TRBV5-4 and TRBJ1-2, with unresolved D. V shed 5 bases and J shed 5 bases, with 16 bases lying between them. The CDR3 loop spans 14 amino acids. Germline V lookup: CDR1 SGHNT, CDR2 YYREEE (reference sequence). CDR3 DNA: TGTGCCAGCAGAGTAGCAGGCGGGAGGTATGGCTACACCTTC. It translates to CASRVAGGRYGYTF.

V is TRBV6-5 and J is TRBJ1-5, with D possibly being TRBD1 (6 bases). V lost 8 bases, J lost 3 bases, and 14 bases lay in between. This CDR3 is 14 amino acids long. Per germline, CDR1 MNHEY and CDR2 SVGAGI. The CDR3 is CASRTSGDNQPQHF. The CDR3 coding sequence is TGTGCCAGCCGAACCTCAGGGGACAATCAGCCCCAGCATTTT.

V gene TRBV6-1 combines with J gene TRBJ1-2, with 9 bases that match TRBD1. Germline CDR1 reads MNHNS; CDR2 reads SASEGT. V lost 2 bases to trimming and J lost 6 bases; unmatched junction nucleotides: 4. CDR3 length: 14 amino acids. CDR3 DNA sequence: TGTGCCAGCAGTGAATCGGGACAGGGTGATGGCTACACCTTC. Encoded protein: CASSESGQGDGYTF.

J is TRBJ1-5 and V is TRBV5-1, with D possibly matching TRBD1 (5 bases). The CDR3 extends over 15 amino acids. The germline gives CDR1 SGHRS, CDR2 YFSETQ. Deletions cut 2 bases from V and 5 bases from J, with 14 bases between. The CDR3 region has the DNA TGCGCCAGCAGCTTCACGGGGCAGGGCGATCAGCCCCAGCATTTT. This sequence encodes CASSFTGQGDQPQHF.

The chain has TRBV5-4 and TRBJ1-1; D gene unclear. The germline V gene has CDR1 SGHNT and CDR2 YYREEE (reference sequence). This CDR3 comprises 14 residues. V lost 4 bases to trimming and J lost 1 base, with 11 bases between them. For the CDR3, the DNA is TGTGCCAGCAGCCTAGACAAGGGGAACACTGAAGCTTTCTTT. Translation gives CASSLDKGNTEAFF.

This clone was picked up one time. This chain connects TRBV4-1 to TRBJ2-5; 10 nucleotides match TRBD2. V lost 1 base to trimming and J lost 5 bases; unmatched junction nucleotides: 4. The CDR3 runs 15 residues. From germline, CDR1 is MGHRA and CDR2 YSYEKL. CDR3 sequence (DNA): TGCGCCAGCAGCCAAGCTAGCGGGGGCCTGGAGACCCAGTACTTC. This translates into CASSQASGGLETQYF.

This chain links TRBV7-8 with TRBJ2-7, with 10 bases lining up with TRBD1. There are 16 residues in the CDR3. Per the germline V gene, CDR1 is SGHVS and CDR2 is FQNEAQ. The J segment lost 4 bases and the V segment lost 1 base, leaving 7 bases of the junction unmatched. CDR3 in DNA: TGTGCCAGCAGCTTAGATCCGGGACAGGGGCGGTACGAGCAGTACTTC. Protein product: CASSLDPGQGRYEQYF.

The V call is TRBV9, the J call TRBJ2-2; D gene uncertain. The CDR3 covers 16 residues. The V and J ends lost 0 bases and 4 bases respectively, with 13 bases between them. Per the germline V gene, CDR1 is SGDLS and CDR2 is YYNGEE. This CDR3 reads CASSVGSRGGTGELFF. The CDR3 nucleotides read TGTGCCAGCAGCGTAGGGTCTAGAGGTGGCACCGGGGAGCTGTTTTTT.